This entry is about one TCR beta chain. This sample stems from a study of T cells expressing NK-cell markers. Reprocessing the 5' RACE reads, TCRdb reports a single entry for every CDR3 protein and omits DNA. Its listing shows 400,000 to 550,000 distinct CDR3 sequences. CDR1 and CDR2 from the germline V gene are SGHDN and FVKESK. This CDR3 is built from 13 residues. Input material: blood T cells: a sorted CD56 or NKG2C T cell subset, CD4+ or CD8+ T cells, or bulk PBMC T cells (not recorded which). The chain is built from TRBV14 and TRBJ1-2; the D gene TCRdb calls, TRBD1, cannot be checked with no DNA. This TCR derives from a woman aged 18 to 75 in good health. The CDR3 reads CASSATGGYGYTF.